This entry concerns a single T cell receptor (beta chain). Its antigen is still unknown. The sample is drawn from a study of OX40 agonist ivuxolimab in advanced cancers. At the level of the study: The mean age was roughly 60 years, ranging from 23 to 79, with around four fifths of participants male. There were three patients with partial responses, one having hepatocellular carcinoma and two cutaneous melanoma.

Sequencing used immunoSEQ multiplex PCR; TCRdb keeps in-frame clones, though not all of them. The profile shows about 58,000 clones, over 75% of them singletons. There are 13 residues in the CDR3. CDR1 MGHRA and CDR2 YSYEKL come from the germline V gene. With 3 bases clipped from V and 13 bases from J, the junction kept 11 bases outside the gene matches. Study-level findings and limits: Among expanded peripheral T cells, antigen specificity went undetermined.

V gene TRBV4-1 combines with J gene TRBJ1-2; 7 bases are shared with TRBD1. The sequence derives from an adult with an advanced solid tumor such as melanoma, head and neck, liver or kidney cancer. The material sequenced was CD4+ or CD8+ T cells sorted from blood, taken in a trial of the OX40 agonist ivuxolimab. CDR3 sequence reads: CASSHLPRDSRTF. CDR3 in DNA: TGCGCCAGCAGCCACTTACCTCGGGACAGCCGCACCTTC.